The TCR beta chain under discussion was sequenced for a study of metastatic and nonmetastatic thyroid tumors. Across the study: Samples came from malignant and benign thyroid patients, and repertoires were compared across blood and tumor or nodule tissue.

This clone has at least ten counts. Thyroid surgery took place with no prior treatment in any patient. V gave up 0 bases and J gave up 4 bases, with 4 bases separating them. The CDR3 sequence is 13 residues long. CDR1 MNHNY and CDR2 SVGAGI come from the germline V gene (reference sequence). Original analysis: Clinicopathological groups supplied CDR3 differences that were used to build a distant-metastasis classifier for papillary thyroid cancer. TCRdb redid the clone calls on the PCR reads using MiXCR. The V and J calls were determined by TCRdb, not by the authors. Altogether around 34,000 clones are present, about a fifth being singletons, with the ten largest covering about 3%.

The TCR sequence derives from a male donor with papillary thyroid cancer or a benign thyroid nodule (not recorded which). Some clones in this sample may be carry-over from other donors' samples. The J gene is TRBJ1-5, the V gene TRBV6-6; D ambiguous. The sequenced sample was tumor tissue. CDR3 sequence: CASSYSENQPQHF. CDR3 DNA: TGTGCCAGCAGTTACTCGGAGAATCAGCCCCAGCATTTT.